This T cell receptor (beta chain) was retrieved from a study of CD8+ T cells in alopecia areata. Notes on the study in general: During tofacitinib treatment, many expanded lesional clones remained in scalp and blood. As there was one nonresponder, how baseline CD8+ expansion relates to response remains uncertain. In patients, TCRs were shared less clearly than in mice, and HLA may possibly be involved.

In the case of this clone: Its specificity is unknown.

Treatment described: oral pan-JAK inhibitor, 5-10 mg twice daily. CD4+ and CD8+ T cells were sorted from PBMCs. In each case, RNA was isolated and then reverse transcribed into cDNA as the sequencing template. Sequencing was performed with immunoSEQ multiplex PCR; in TCRdb, only in-frame clones are kept and a portion is missing. Of about 250,000 clones in the sample, 45% to 70% were seen once. The material was CD4+ T cells sorted from blood, obtained at week 52, from a patient treated with tofacitinib. The receptor comes from a human donor with alopecia areata.

The CDR3 here is CASSSVYEQFF. The CDR3 DNA reads TGCGCCAGCAGCTCGGTCTATGAGCAGTTCTTC. V and J are TRBV5-1 and TRBJ2-1; D is unclear. Germline CDR1 reads SGHRS; CDR2 reads YFSETQ. This CDR3 has 11 residues. Trimming cost V 3 bases and J 8 bases, with 6 bases left between them.